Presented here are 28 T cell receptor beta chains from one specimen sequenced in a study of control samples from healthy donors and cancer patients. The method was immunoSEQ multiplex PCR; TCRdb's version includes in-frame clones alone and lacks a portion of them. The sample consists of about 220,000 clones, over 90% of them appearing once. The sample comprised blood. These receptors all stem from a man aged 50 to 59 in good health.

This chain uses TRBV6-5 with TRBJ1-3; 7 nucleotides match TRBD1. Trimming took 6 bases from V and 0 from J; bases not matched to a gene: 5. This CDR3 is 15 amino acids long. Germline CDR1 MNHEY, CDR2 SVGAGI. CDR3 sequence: CASSLGQSSGNTIYF. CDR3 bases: TGTGCCAGCAGCCTGGGACAGTCCTCTGGAAACACCATATATTTT.

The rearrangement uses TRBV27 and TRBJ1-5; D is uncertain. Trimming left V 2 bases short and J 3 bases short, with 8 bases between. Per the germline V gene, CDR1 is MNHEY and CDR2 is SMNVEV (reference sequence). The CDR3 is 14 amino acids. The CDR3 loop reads CASSLVGPNQPQHF. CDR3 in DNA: TGTGCCAGCAGTTTAGTAGGGCCCAATCAGCCCCAGCATTTT.

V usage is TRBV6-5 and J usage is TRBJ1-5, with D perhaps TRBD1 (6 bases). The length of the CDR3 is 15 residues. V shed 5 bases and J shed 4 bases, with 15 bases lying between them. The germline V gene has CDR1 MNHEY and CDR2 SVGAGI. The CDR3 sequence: CASSRDWGPNQPQHF. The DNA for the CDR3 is TGTGCCAGCAGTCGGGACTGGGGGCCAAATCAGCCCCAGCATTTT.

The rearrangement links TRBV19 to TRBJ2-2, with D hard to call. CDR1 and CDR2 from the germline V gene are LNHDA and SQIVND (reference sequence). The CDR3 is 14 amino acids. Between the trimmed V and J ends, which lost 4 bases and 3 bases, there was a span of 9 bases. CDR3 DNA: TGTGCCAGTAGTAGCTGGACGGACACCGGGGAGCTGTTTTTT. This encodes CASSSWTDTGELFF.

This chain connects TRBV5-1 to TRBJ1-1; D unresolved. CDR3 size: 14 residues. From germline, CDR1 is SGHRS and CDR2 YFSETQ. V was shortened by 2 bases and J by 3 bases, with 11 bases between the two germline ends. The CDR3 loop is CASSFRQFDTEAFF. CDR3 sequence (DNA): TGCGCCAGCAGCTTCAGGCAGTTTGACACTGAAGCTTTCTTT. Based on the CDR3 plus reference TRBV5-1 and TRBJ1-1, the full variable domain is KAGVTQTPRYLIKTRGQQVTLSCSPISGHRSVSWYQQTPGQGLQFLFEYFSETQRNKGNFPGRFSGRQFSNSRSEMNVSTLELGDSALYLCASSFRQFDTEAFFGQGTRLTVV.

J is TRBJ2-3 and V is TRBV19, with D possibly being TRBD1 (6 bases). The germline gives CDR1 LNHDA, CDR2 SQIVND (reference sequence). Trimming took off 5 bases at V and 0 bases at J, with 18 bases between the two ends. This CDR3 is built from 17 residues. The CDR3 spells CASSLLDRPFSTDTQYF. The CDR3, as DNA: TGTGCCAGTAGTTTACTGGACAGACCCTTTAGCACAGATACGCAGTATTTT.

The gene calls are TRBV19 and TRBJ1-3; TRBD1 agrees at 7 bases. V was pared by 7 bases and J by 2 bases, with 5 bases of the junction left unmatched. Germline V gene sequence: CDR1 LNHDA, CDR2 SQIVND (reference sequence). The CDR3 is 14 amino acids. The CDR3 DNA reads TGTGCCAGTACCCCGACAGGGCCTGGAAACACCATATATTTT. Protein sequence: CASTPTGPGNTIYF. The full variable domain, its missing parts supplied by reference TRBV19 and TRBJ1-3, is DGGITQSPKYLFRKEGQNVTLSCEQNLNHDAMYWYRQDPGQGLRLIYYSQIVNDFQKGDIAEGYSVSREKKESFPLTVTSAQKNPTAFYLCASTPTGPGNTIYFGEGSWLTVV.

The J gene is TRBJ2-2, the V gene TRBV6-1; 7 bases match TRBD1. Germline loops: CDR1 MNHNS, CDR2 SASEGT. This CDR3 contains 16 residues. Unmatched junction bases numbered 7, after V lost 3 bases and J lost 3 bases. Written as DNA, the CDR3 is TGTGCCAGCAGTGACAGGGGGTATAGAGACACCGGGGAGCTGTTTTTT. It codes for CASSDRGYRDTGELFF.

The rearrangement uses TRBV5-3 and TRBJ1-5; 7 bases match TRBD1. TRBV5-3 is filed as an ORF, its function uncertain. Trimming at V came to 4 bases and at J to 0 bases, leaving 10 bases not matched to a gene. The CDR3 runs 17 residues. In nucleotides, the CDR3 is TGTGCCAGAAGCGCCACCGACAGGGTTAGTAGCAATCAGCCCCAGCATTTT. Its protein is CARSATDRVSSNQPQHF.

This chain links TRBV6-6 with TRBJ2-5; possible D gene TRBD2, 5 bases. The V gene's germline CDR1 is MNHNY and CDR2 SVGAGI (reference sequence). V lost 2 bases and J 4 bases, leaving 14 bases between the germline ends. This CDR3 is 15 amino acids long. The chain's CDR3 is CASSYGLGWGETQYF. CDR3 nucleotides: TGTGCCAGCAGTTACGGACTGGGCTGGGGAGAGACCCAGTACTTC.

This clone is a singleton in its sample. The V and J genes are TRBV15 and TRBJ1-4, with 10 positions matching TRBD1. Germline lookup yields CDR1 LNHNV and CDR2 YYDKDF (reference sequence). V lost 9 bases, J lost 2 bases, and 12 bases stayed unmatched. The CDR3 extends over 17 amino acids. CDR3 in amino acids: CATRSRTGGMTNEKLFF. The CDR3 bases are TGTGCCACAAGGTCCCGGACAGGGGGTATGACTAATGAAAAACTGTTTTTT.

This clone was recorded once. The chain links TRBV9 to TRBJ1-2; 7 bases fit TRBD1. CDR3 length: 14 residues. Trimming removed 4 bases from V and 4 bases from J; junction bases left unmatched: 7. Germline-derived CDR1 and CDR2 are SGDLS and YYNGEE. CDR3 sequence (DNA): TGTGCCAGCAGCATCCCCCGGGACAGCTATGGCTACACCTTC. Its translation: CASSIPRDSYGYTF.

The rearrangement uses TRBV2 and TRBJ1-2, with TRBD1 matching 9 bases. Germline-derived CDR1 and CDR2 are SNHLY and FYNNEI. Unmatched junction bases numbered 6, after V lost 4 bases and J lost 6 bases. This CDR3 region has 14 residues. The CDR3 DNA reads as TGTGCCAGCAGTGCCTCCGGGACAGGGAATGGCTACACCTTC. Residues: CASSASGTGNGYTF.

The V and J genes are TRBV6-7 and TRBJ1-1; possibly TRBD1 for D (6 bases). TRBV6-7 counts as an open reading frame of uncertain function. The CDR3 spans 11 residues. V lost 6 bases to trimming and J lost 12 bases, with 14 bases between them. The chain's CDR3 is CASSLGGASFF. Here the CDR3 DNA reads TGTGCCAGCAGCCTAGGGGGGGCGTCTTTCTTT.

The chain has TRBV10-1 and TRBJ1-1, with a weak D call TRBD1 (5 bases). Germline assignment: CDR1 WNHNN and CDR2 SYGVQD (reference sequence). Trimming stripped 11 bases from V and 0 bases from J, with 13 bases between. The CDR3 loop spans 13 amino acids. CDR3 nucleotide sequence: TGCGCCTCCAGGGAGGGAATGAACACTGAAGCTTTCTTT. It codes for CASREGMNTEAFF.

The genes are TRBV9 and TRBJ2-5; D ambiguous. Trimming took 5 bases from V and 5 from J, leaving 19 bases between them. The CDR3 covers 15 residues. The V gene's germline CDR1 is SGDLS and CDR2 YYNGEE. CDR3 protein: CASSRLQTTLETQYF. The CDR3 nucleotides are TGTGCCAGCAGTCGCCTCCAGACCACATTGGAGACCCAGTACTTC.

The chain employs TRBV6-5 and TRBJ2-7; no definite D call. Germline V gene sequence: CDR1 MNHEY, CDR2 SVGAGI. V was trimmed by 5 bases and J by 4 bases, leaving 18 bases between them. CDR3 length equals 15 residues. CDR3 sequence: CASSKNGRVGYEQYV. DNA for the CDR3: TGTGCCAGCAGTAAAAACGGGCGCGTGGGGTACGAGCAGTACGTC.

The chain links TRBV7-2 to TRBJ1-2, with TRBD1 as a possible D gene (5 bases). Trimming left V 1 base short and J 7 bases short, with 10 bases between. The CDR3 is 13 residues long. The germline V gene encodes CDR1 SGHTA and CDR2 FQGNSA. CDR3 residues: CASSLGRGTGYTF. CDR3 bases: TGTGCCAGCAGCTTAGGTAGGGGAACTGGCTACACCTTC.

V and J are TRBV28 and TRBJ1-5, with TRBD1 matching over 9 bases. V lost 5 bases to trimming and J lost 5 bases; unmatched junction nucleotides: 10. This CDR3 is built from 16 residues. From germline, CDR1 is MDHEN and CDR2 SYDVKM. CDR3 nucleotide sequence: TGTGCCAGCAGTAAACTAGACAGGGGGAGATATCAGCCCCAGCATTTT. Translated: CASSKLDRGRYQPQHF.

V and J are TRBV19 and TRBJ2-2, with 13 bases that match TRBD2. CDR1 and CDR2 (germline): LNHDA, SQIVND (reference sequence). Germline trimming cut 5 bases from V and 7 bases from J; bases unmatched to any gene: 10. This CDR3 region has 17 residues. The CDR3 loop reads CASSHFGLAGVIGELFF. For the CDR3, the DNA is TGTGCCAGTAGTCATTTTGGACTAGCGGGGGTTATCGGGGAGCTGTTTTTT.

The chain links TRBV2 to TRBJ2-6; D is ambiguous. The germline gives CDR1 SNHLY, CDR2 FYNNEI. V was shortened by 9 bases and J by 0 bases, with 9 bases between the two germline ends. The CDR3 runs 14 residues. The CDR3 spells CASGTDSGANVLTF. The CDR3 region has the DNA TGTGCCAGTGGCACGGACTCTGGGGCCAACGTCCTGACTTTC.

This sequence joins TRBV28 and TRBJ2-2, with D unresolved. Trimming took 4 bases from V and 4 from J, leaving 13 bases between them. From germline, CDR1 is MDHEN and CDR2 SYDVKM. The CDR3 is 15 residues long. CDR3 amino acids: CASSSPGISTGELFF. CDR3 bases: TGTGCCAGCAGTTCCCCGGGCATTAGCACCGGGGAGCTGTTTTTT.

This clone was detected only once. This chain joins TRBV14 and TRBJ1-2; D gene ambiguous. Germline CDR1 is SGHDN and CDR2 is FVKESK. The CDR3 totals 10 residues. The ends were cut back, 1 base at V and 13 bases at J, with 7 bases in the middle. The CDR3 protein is CASSQGSATF. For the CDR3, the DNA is TGTGCCAGCAGCCAAGGATCGGCCACCTTC.

The CDR3 DNA sequence: TGTGCCAGCAGCCAGTTAAACACTGAAGCTTTCTTT. Its protein is CASSQLNTEAFF. The rearrangement uses TRBV3-1 (or the pseudogene TRBV3-2) and TRBJ1-1; D is unresolved. The V and J ends lost 3 bases and 2 bases respectively, with 4 bases between them. CDR3 length: 12 residues. Per the germline V gene, CDR1 is LGHDT and CDR2 is YNNKEL (reference sequence).

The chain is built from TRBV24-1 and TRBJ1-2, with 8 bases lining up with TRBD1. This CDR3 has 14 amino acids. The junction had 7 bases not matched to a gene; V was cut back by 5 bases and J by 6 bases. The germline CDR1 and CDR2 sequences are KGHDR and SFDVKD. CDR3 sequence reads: CATSGGQGLNGYTF. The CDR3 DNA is TGTGCCACCAGTGGAGGACAGGGTTTGAATGGCTACACCTTC.

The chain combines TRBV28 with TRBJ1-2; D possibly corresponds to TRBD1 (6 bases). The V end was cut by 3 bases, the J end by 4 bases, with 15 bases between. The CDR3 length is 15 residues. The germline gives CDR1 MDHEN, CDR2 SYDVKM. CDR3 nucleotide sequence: TGTGCCAGCAGTTTCGTCCATCTAGGGGGCTATGGCTACACCTTC. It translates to CASSFVHLGGYGYTF.

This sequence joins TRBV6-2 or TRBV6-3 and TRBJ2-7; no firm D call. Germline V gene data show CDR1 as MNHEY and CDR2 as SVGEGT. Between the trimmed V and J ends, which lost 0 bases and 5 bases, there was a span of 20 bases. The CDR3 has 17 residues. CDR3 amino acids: CASSYSPPWTFSNEQYV. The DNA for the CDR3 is TGTGCCAGCAGTTACTCCCCCCCCTGGACCTTTTCCAACGAGCAGTACGTC.

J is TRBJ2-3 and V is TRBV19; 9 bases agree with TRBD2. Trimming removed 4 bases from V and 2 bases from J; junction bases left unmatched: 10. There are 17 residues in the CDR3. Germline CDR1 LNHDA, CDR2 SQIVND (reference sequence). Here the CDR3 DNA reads TGTGCCAGTAGTAACCCCCCGGGACTAGCTTTCACAGATACGCAGTATTTT. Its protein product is CASSNPPGLAFTDTQYF.